Listed below are T cell receptor beta chains from one sample, sequenced in a study of T cells in Graves' hyperthyroidism and ophthalmopathy. TCRdb called the multiplex PCR reads again in MiXCR, with one record for every CDR3 protein. Of 300,000 to 450,000 distinct CDR3 sequences in the sample, around 25% were seen once. Sequenced sample: blood. Receptors originate from a man aged 45-65 years with Graves' hyperthyroidism. Each CDR3 is given with its conserved first and last residue. D genes are given only for firm matches. Clone size, where shown, is once, few, many, or a class for clones that have expanded.

TRBJ2-7 | TRBV28 | - | few | TGTGCCAGCAGTTTAACAGGACGGGGTTACGAGCAGTACTTC | CASSLTGRGYEQYF
TRBJ1-4 | TRBV6-1 | - | - | TGTGCCAGCAGTGTGGGGGTTGTCGCTAATGAAAAACTGTTTTTT | CASSVGVVANEKLFF
TRBJ1-1 | TRBV5-5 | - | - | TGTGCCAGCAGCTTGGAGGGGGGGAAAACTGAAGCTTTCTTT | CASSLEGGKTEAFF
TRBJ1-1 | TRBV12-3/TRBV12-4 | TRBD1 | - | TGTGCCAGCACAGGGACAGGTTTCACTGAAGCTTTCTTT | CASTGTGFTEAFF
TRBJ2-5 | TRBV12-3/TRBV12-4 | TRBD2 | - | TGTGCCAGCAGACCTAGCGGGAGGGCCACAGGGAGAGAGACCCAGTACTTC | CASRPSGRATGRETQYF
TRBJ2-3 | TRBV11-2 | - | many | TGTGCCAGCAGCCCCCGACTAGTTCACACAGATACGCAGTATTTT | CASSPRLVHTDTQYF
TRBJ2-7 | TRBV27 | - | few | TGTGCCAGCAGTAGAGGACGGGGCTACGAGCAGTACTTC | CASSRGRGYEQYF
TRBJ2-7 | TRBV3-1 | TRBD1 | many | TGTGCCAGCAGCCTCCGACAGGGGGCGCGTCCCTACGAGCAGTACTTC | CASSLRQGARPYEQYF
TRBJ2-7 | TRBV27 | - | few | TGTGCCACCCGCCCGGCAAACCCCTACGAGCAGTACTTC | CATRPANPYEQYF
TRBJ2-5 | TRBV13 | - | - | TGTGCCAGCAGCTTTGGGCCTACGGAGACCCAGTACTTC | CASSFGPTETQYF
TRBJ2-7 | TRBV5-8 | - | many | TGTGCCAGCAGCTCCGGGGACCCAGATGCCGAGCAGTACTTC | CASSSGDPDAEQYF
TRBJ1-4 | TRBV12-3/TRBV12-4 | - | many | TGTGCCAGCAGTTTGACCGACGGACCTAATGAAAAACTGTTTTTT | CASSLTDGPNEKLFF
TRBJ1-2 | TRBV5-1 | - | - | TGCGCCAGCAGCCAGCTTCGGGGCCAGGGCTACACCTTC | CASSQLRGQGYTF
TRBJ1-2 | TRBV14 | TRBD1 | - | TGTGCCAGCAGCCAAGATTTGGGGACAGGGTTCGGCTACACCTTC | CASSQDLGTGFGYTF
TRBJ2-3 | TRBV28 | - | many | TGTGCCAGCAGTGGCAATGAGCGAGGGACTCTAGATACGCAGTATTTT | CASSGNERGTLDTQYF
TRBJ2-5 | TRBV6-1 | - | few | TGTGCCAGCAGTGTGGGACCTACCGGAGAGACCCAGTACTTC | CASSVGPTGETQYF
TRBJ1-1 | TRBV2 | - | few | TGTGCCAGCAAGTATAACACTGAAGCTTTCTTT | CASKYNTEAFF
TRBJ2-6 | TRBV4-1 | - | - | TGCGCCAGCAGTTCGGGGGGCCCTGGGGCCAACGTCCTGACTTTC | CASSSGGPGANVLTF
TRBJ1-2 | TRBV9 | TRBD1 | - | TGTGCCAGCAGCACGCGGACAGGGACCGAAGGCTACACCTTC | CASSTRTGTEGYTF
TRBJ2-2 | TRBV5-1 | TRBD2 | few | TGCGCCAGCAGCTCTGGACTAGCGGGAGTCGGCACCGGGGAGCTGTTTTTT | CASSSGLAGVGTGELFF
TRBJ2-7 | TRBV20-1 | - | many | TGCAGTGCTAGAGATAGGGACGGAGGCTCCTACGAGCAGTACTTC | CSARDRDGGSYEQYF